Listed here are 19 T cell receptor beta chains from one sample, sequenced in a study of PD-L1 blockade in urothelial cancer. Sequenced by immunoSEQ multiplex PCR; TCRdb stores in-frame clones only, minus some. The table lists approximately 30,000 clones, around 86% of them singletons, with about 2% in the top ten. This specimen consisted of PBMCs, obtained around atezolizumab (anti-PD-L1) treatment. These receptors all come from a man aged 45 to 65 with urothelial cancer.

This sequence joins TRBV5-1 and TRBJ2-2, with D tentatively TRBD1 (5 bases). Germline V CDR1 and CDR2: SGHRS, YFSETQ. There are 18 residues in the CDR3. V was clipped by 4 bases and J by 0 bases, with 19 bases between them. The CDR3 loop reads CASSPGHGRLSNTGELFF. CDR3 in DNA: TGCGCCAGCAGCCCCGGACATGGTAGGCTATCGAACACCGGGGAGCTGTTTTTT.

The CDR3 nucleotides are TGTGCCAGCAGTTGGACAGGGGGGTCCTCTGAGCAGTACGTC. Protein: CASSWTGGSSEQYV. The chain is built from TRBV6-1 and TRBJ2-7; 10 bases are shared with TRBD1. In germline, CDR1 is MNHNS, CDR2 SASEGT. The CDR3 sequence is 14 residues long. V lost 5 bases, J lost 7 bases, and 8 bases stayed unmatched.

This clone was detected a few times. The CDR3 loop reads CASSEEGGRNQPQHF. The CDR3 nucleotides read TGTGCCAGCAGTGAAGAGGGCGGGCGCAATCAGCCCCAGCATTTT. The V call is TRBV2, the J call TRBJ1-5, with no clear D. CDR3 length: 15 residues. In germline, CDR1 is SNHLY, CDR2 FYNNEI. With 1 base removed from V and 2 bases from J, the gap between germline ends came to 9 bases.

This clone has a single count. V is TRBV7-8 and J is TRBJ1-6; D is uncertain. V dropped 1 base and J dropped 7 bases, with 17 bases sitting between them. The V gene's germline CDR1 is SGHVS and CDR2 FQNEAQ. The CDR3 has 17 amino acids. DNA for the CDR3: TGTGCCAGCAGCTTAGTGGTTCGGGTTGCCCGAAATTCACCCCTCCACTTT. Its protein is CASSLVVRVARNSPLHF.

This clone appeared a few times. V is TRBV19 and J is TRBJ2-2; 9 bases are a match to TRBD2. CDR1 is LNHDA and CDR2 is SQIVND in the germline V gene (reference sequence). Unmatched junction bases numbered 5, after V lost 3 bases and J lost 0 bases. The CDR3 spans 17 residues. Here the CDR3 reads CASSIASGGTNTGELFF. The CDR3 nucleotides are TGTGCCAGTAGTATCGCCAGCGGGGGGACGAACACCGGGGAGCTGTTTTTT.

In this sample, this clone turned up a few times. This sequence joins TRBV2 and TRBJ1-1; D unresolved. Germline V lookup: CDR1 SNHLY, CDR2 FYNNEI. There are 13 residues in the CDR3. V lost 2 bases to trimming and J lost 2 bases, with 6 bases between them. Here the CDR3 reads CASSELENTEAFF. Written as DNA, the CDR3 is TGTGCCAGCAGTGAACTAGAAAACACTGAAGCTTTCTTT.

The chain is built from TRBV4-1 and TRBJ1-1, with D maybe TRBD1 (5 bases). Trimming removed 1 base at V and 4 bases at J, with 10 bases between. CDR3 length equals 14 residues. Looked up from germline, CDR1 is MGHRA and CDR2 is YSYEKL. Here the CDR3 DNA reads TGCGCCAGCAGCCAAGGACAGTCGGGCACTGAAGCTTTCTTT. This codes for CASSQGQSGTEAFF.

J is TRBJ2-1 and V is TRBV7-9, with 7 bases lining up with TRBD2. The germline V gene has CDR1 SEHNR and CDR2 FQNEAQ (reference sequence). Germline trimming cut 5 bases from V and 7 bases from J; bases unmatched to any gene: 11. The CDR3 is 15 amino acids. This chain's CDR3 is CASSPNYGRLNEQFF. The DNA of the CDR3 is TGTGCCAGCAGCCCCAATTACGGGAGGCTTAATGAGCAGTTCTTC.

The chain recombines TRBV5-6 with TRBJ2-7, with TRBD1 identical over 8 bases. The CDR3 consists of 14 residues. The trim removed 2 bases at V and 3 bases at J, leaving 4 bases unmatched. CDR1 is SGHDT, CDR2 YYEEEE, per germline. Here the CDR3 reads CASSLDRGDYEQYV. The CDR3 bases are TGTGCCAGCAGCTTAGACAGGGGAGACTACGAGCAGTACGTC.

This clone was found once. V gene TRBV28 combines with J gene TRBJ2-7; TRBD2 agrees at 9 bases. This CDR3 contains 14 residues. V lost 6 bases and J lost 6; bases outside the gene matches: 9. The germline gives CDR1 MDHEN, CDR2 SYDVKM. The CDR3 DNA follows: TGTGCCAGCAGCCTGACTAGCGGTATGCTCGAGCAGTACTTC. This translates into CASSLTSGMLEQYF.

The chain couples TRBV7-6 to TRBJ2-3, with TRBD2 identical over 7 bases. J gave up 3 bases and V 2 bases, and 5 bases lay outside the gene matches. CDR3 length: 15 amino acids. The germline V gene encodes CDR1 SGHVS and CDR2 FNYEAQ. The CDR3 loop is CASSLWGGTTDTQYF. The CDR3 DNA reads as TGTGCCAGCAGCTTATGGGGGGGAACGACAGATACGCAGTATTTT.

This chain joins TRBV11-2 and TRBJ2-7; 10 bases line up with TRBD1. In germline, CDR1 is SGHAT, CDR2 FQNNGV. The CDR3 extends over 15 amino acids. V dropped 5 bases and J dropped 3; count of bases not matched to a gene: 7. The CDR3 loop reads CASSEGTGELYEQYV. CDR3 in DNA: TGTGCCAGCAGCGAAGGGACAGGGGAGCTCTACGAGCAGTACGTC.

The J gene is TRBJ1-2, the V gene TRBV18; D may be TRBD1 (5 bases). The germline V gene encodes CDR1 KGHSH and CDR2 LQKENI. The CDR3 is 14 amino acids. V lost 3 bases, J lost 6 bases, and 14 bases lay in between. The CDR3 region has the DNA TGTGCCAGCTCACCTTCGTGGGGCTCGAATGGCTACACCTTC. Translated: CASSPSWGSNGYTF.

The rearrangement links TRBV6-1 to TRBJ2-3, with D possibly matching TRBD1 (8 bases). The CDR3 extends over 15 amino acids. V lost 2 bases and J lost 3, with 12 bases in between. Germline CDR1 reads MNHNS; CDR2 reads SASEGT. For the CDR3, the DNA is TGTGCCAGCAGTGAATTACAGGGGGGGACAGATACGCAGTATTTT. It encodes CASSELQGGTDTQYF.

V and J are TRBV6-6 and TRBJ1-2; D is perhaps TRBD1 (6 bases). V lost 0 bases and J lost 5, with 10 bases in between. CDR1 is MNHNY and CDR2 is SVGAGI in the germline V gene (reference sequence). This CDR3 has 14 residues. The CDR3 DNA reads as TGTGCCAGCAGTTACTCTGACAGGTCATATGGCTACACCTTC. Its protein is CASSYSDRSYGYTF.

This clone was seen a single time. The chain employs TRBV4-2 and TRBJ2-3; D may be TRBD2 (8 bases). Germline V gene sequence: CDR1 LGHNA, CDR2 YNFKEQ. This CDR3 is 18 amino acids long. Trimming cost V 0 bases and J 4 bases, with 20 bases left between them. The CDR3 here is CASSQETTGGGPADTQYF. The DNA for the CDR3 is TGTGCCAGCAGCCAAGAAACTACGGGAGGGGGCCCGGCAGATACGCAGTATTTT.

This clone was counted once. This chain links TRBV11-2 with TRBJ1-4, with 8 bases fitting TRBD1. Unmatched junction bases numbered 6, after V lost 5 bases and J lost 10 bases. This CDR3 contains 13 residues. Germline V lookup: CDR1 SGHAT, CDR2 FQNNGV. This chain's CDR3 is CASSPQQGVKLFF. DNA for the CDR3: TGTGCCAGCAGCCCCCAACAGGGGGTAAAACTGTTTTTT.

The chain uses TRBV27 and TRBJ2-2, with 8 bases that match TRBD1. This CDR3 comprises 16 residues. Germline lookup yields CDR1 MNHEY and CDR2 SMNVEV (reference sequence). Losses at the gene ends were 7 bases for V and 4 bases for J; bases not matched to a gene: 11. The CDR3, as DNA: TGTGCCAGCACCTTACAGACAGGGGTGGGCACCGGGGAGCTGTTTTTT. This codes for CASTLQTGVGTGELFF.

This chain uses TRBV19 with TRBJ2-1; D is perhaps TRBD1 (5 bases). V lost 10 bases, J lost 8 bases, and 9 bases lay in between. The CDR3 covers 10 residues. Germline loops: CDR1 LNHDA, CDR2 SQIVND (reference sequence). The CDR3 protein is CATGFDEQFF. DNA of the CDR3: TGTGCCACAGGGTTCGATGAGCAGTTCTTC.